Here is one T cell receptor beta chain with its context. Profiled with immunoSEQ multiplex PCR; TCRdb holds only in-frame clones, not every one. The sample gives 150,000 or so clones, around 74% of which show up once; around 3% is in the top ten. This record belongs to a study of blood T cell repertoires in COVID-19. The CDR3 is made up of 14 amino acids. J was trimmed by 5 bases and V by 0 bases; bases with no gene match: 3. Germline V gene lookup returns CDR1 SGHAT and CDR2 FQNNGV. The chain recombines TRBV11-2 with TRBJ2-5, with 7 bases matching TRBD1. The sample consisted of peripheral blood. The source of this sequence is a woman aged 80 or older with acute or convalescent COVID-19. As DNA, the CDR3 is TGTGCCAGCAGCTTAGATCCCAGGGGGGAGACCCAGTACTTC. Protein sequence: CASSLDPRGETQYF.